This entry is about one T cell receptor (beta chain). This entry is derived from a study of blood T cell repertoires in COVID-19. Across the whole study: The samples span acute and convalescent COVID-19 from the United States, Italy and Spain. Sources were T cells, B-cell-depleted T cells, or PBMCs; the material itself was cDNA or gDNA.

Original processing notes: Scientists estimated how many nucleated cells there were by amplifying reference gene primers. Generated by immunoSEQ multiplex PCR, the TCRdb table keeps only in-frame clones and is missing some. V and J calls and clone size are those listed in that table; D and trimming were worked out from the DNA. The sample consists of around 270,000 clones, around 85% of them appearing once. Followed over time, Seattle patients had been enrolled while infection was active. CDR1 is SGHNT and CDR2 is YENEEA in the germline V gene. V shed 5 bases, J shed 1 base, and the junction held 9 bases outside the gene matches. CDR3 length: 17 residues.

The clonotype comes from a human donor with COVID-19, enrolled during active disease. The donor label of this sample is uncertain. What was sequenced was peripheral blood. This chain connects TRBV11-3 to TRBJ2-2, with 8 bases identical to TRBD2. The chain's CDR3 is CASSAASSGMNTGELFF. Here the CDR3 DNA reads TGTGCCAGCAGCGCTGCGAGTAGCGGGATGAACACCGGGGAGCTGTTTTTT.